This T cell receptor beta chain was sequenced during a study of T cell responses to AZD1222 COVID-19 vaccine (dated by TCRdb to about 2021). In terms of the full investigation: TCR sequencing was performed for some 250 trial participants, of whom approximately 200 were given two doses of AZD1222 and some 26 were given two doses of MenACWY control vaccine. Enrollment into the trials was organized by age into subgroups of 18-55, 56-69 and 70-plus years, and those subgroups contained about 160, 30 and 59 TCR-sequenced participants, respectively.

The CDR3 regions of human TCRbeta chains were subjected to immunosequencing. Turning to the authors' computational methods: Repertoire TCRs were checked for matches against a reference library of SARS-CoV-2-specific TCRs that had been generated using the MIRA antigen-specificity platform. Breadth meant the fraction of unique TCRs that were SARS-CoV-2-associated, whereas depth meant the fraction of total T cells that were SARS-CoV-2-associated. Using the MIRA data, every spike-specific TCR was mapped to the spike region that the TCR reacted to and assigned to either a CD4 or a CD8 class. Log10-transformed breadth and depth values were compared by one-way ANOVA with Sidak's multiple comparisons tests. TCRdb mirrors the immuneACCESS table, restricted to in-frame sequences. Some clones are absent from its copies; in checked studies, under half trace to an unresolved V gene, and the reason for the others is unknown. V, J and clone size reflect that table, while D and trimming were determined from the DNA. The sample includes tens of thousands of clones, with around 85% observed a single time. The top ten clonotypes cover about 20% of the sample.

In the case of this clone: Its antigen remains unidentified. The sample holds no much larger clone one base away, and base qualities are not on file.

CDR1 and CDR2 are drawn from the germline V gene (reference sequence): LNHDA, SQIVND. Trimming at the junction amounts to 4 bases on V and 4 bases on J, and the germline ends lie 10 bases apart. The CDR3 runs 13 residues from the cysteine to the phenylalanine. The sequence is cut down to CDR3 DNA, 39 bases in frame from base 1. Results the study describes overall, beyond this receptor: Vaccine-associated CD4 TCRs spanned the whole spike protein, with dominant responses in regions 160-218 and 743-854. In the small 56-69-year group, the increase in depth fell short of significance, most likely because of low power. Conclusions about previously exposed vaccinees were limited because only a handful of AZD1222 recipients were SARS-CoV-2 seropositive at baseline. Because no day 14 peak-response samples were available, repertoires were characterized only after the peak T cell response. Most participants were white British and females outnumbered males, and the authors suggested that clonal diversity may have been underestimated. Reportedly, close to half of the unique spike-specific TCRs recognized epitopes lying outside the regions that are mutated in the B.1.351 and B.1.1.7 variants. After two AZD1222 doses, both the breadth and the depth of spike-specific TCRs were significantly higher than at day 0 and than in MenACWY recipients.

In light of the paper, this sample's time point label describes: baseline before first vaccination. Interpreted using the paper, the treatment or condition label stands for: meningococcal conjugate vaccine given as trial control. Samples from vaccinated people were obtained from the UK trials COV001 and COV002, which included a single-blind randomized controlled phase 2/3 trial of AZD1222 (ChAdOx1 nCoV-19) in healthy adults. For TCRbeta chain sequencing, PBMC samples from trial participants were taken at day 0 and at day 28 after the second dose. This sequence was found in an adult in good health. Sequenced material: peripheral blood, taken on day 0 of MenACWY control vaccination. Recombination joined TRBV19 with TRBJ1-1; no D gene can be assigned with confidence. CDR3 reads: CASSKKGGTEAFF. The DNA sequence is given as TGTGCCAGTAGTAAGAAGGGAGGCACTGAAGCTTTCTTT.